This T cell receptor (beta chain) was observed in a study of cytomegalovirus exposure and HLA in healthy donors. The CDR3 consists of 21 residues. With V trimmed by 1 base and J by 4 bases, 12 bases remained unmatched. Germline V CDR1 and CDR2: SGHVS, FQNEAQ. It was with 60 Vbeta and 13 Jbeta primers that the PCR ran. The table came from immunoSEQ multiplex PCR; TCRdb's copy has only in-frame clones and leaves some out. Of about 90,000 clones listed, 55% to 75% are singletons. This TCR was recovered from a woman in her fifties or sixties in good health and CMV-seropositive. The V and J genes are TRBV7-8 and TRBJ2-2, with 16 bases aligning to TRBD2. Sequencing was performed on PBMCs. CDR3 DNA: TGTGCCAGCAGCTTAGAGGGACTAGCGGGAGGGCCGTTAGGAAGCACCGGGGAGCTGTTTTTT. Protein: CASSLEGLAGGPLGSTGELFF.